The 28 T cell receptor beta chains reported below all come from one sample, sequenced in a study of glioma-infiltrating T cells. Amplification of TCR alpha and beta CDR3 regions from RNA used iRepertoire nested multiplex PCR. MiXCR, applied by TCRdb to the multiplex PCR reads, yields one record per CDR3 protein. The sample holds approximately 89,000 distinct CDR3 sequences; under 30% are singletons and the top ten take about 6.6%. Material: glioma tissue, nonneoplastic brain tissue, or PBMCs (not recorded which). The origin of the receptors is a human donor with low-grade glioma or glioblastoma, undergoing nonglioma brain surgery, or in good health (not recorded which).

This clonotype was counted ten times or more. The J gene is TRBJ2-1, the V gene TRBV6-1; 9 bases line up with TRBD1. Germline V gene data show CDR1 as MNHNS and CDR2 as SASEGT. The CDR3 length is 16 residues. Germline trimming cut 3 bases from V and 5 bases from J; bases unmatched to any gene: 8. CDR3 DNA sequence: TGTGCCAGCAGTGAGGCGGACAGGGGAGGAAACAATGAGCAGTTCTTC. Protein: CASSEADRGGNNEQFF.

At least ten counts were recorded for this clonotype. The chain joins TRBV20-1 to TRBJ2-7, with D tentatively TRBD2 (6 bases). Germline CDR1 and CDR2: DFQATT and SNEGSKA (reference sequence). Trimming shortened V by 5 bases and J by 2 bases, and 25 bases separated the two germline ends. The CDR3 loop spans 17 amino acids. CDR3 sequence: CSAYAFTRVGGPYEQYF. The CDR3 DNA reads as TGCAGTGCTTACGCCTTTACTCGCGTCGGAGGGCCCTACGAGCAGTACTTC.

As to this clonotype: No conserved phenylalanine or tryptophan ends this CDR3, so it is likely a read error. Because the CDR3's place on the DNA is in doubt, the DNA is left out and the CDR3 is given as listed by TCRdb. The V gene is TRBV27, the J gene TRBJ1-1; the listed D gene, TRBD1, was not tested against the DNA. The CDR3 is 15 residues long, ends included. Germline values: CDR1 MNHEY, CDR2 SMNVEV (reference sequence). The CDR3 spells CASSKPGNENTEDFL.

This clonotype was seen many times. V gene TRBV6-6 combines with J gene TRBJ1-2; D is unclear. The length of the CDR3 is 14 residues. V lost 2 bases and J lost 1, with 8 bases in between. CDR1 and CDR2 from the germline V gene are MNHNY and SVGAGI (reference sequence). The CDR3 here is CASSYAADNYGYTF. The DNA of the CDR3 is TGTGCCAGCAGTTACGCCGCAGATAACTATGGCTACACCTTC.

This clonotype has a count of ten or more. V gene TRBV7-2 combines with J gene TRBJ2-5; 13 positions agree with TRBD2. Germline assignment: CDR1 SGHTA and CDR2 FQGNSA. Unmatched junction bases numbered 5, after V lost 5 bases and J lost 5 bases. CDR3 length equals 15 residues. For the CDR3, the DNA is TGTGCCAGCAGCCGACTAGCGGGGGGCCGGGAGACCCAGTACTTC. This sequence encodes CASSRLAGGRETQYF.

V gene TRBV27 combines with J gene TRBJ2-7; no definite D call. Germline V gene data show CDR1 as MNHEY and CDR2 as SMNVEV (reference sequence). The V and J ends lost 11 bases and 2 bases respectively, with 19 bases between them. This CDR3 comprises 14 residues. CDR3 sequence: CARRAPGLAYEQYF. The CDR3 DNA follows: TGTGCCCGCCGTGCTCCGGGCCTCGCCTACGAGCAGTACTTC.

A few counts support this clonotype. This sequence joins TRBV5-1 and TRBJ1-1; the D gene is possibly TRBD1 (5 bases). The germline V gene has CDR1 SGHRS and CDR2 YFSETQ. The CDR3 is 13 amino acids. The V and J ends lost 0 bases and 5 bases respectively, with 8 bases between them. The CDR3, as DNA: TGCGCCAGCAGCTTGGAAGGGACGACTGAAGCTTTCTTT. Its protein is CASSLEGTTEAFF.

This clonotype turned up a few times. The rearrangement links TRBV18 to TRBJ1-6; no clear D. Between the trimmed V and J ends, which lost 3 bases and 7 bases, there was a span of 13 bases. CDR1 KGHSH and CDR2 LQKENI come from the germline V gene. The CDR3 has 15 amino acids. CDR3: CASSPESGGNSPLHF. CDR3 DNA sequence: TGTGCCAGCTCACCGGAATCAGGTGGCAATTCACCCCTCCACTTT. Filled out from reference TRBV18 and TRBJ1-6, the complete variable domain reads NAGVMQNPRHLVRRRGQEARLRCSPMKGHSHVYWYRQLPEEGLKFMVYLQKENIIDESGMPKERFSAEFPKEGPSILRIQQVVRGDSAAYFCASSPESGGNSPLHFGNGTRLTVT.

At least ten counts were recorded for this clonotype. This sequence joins TRBV7-2 and TRBJ1-5; D is possibly TRBD1 (6 bases). The CDR3 sequence is 14 residues long. V dropped 8 bases and J dropped 4 bases, with 15 bases sitting between them. The germline V gene has CDR1 SGHTA and CDR2 FQGNSA. CDR3 sequence: CASRKSQGNQPQHF. The CDR3 coding sequence is TGTGCCAGCCGGAAGAGTCAGGGGAATCAGCCCCAGCATTTT. Full variable domain (rest looked up from reference TRBV7-2 and TRBJ1-5): GAGVSQSPSNKVTEKGKDVELRCDPISGHTALYWYRQSLGQGLEFLIYFQGNSAPDKSGLPSDRFSAERTGGSVSTLTIQRTQQEDSAVYLCASRKSQGNQPQHFGDGTRLSIL.

This clonotype was recorded many times. This chain uses TRBV7-9 with TRBJ2-1, with 10 positions matching TRBD1. From germline, CDR1 is SEHNR and CDR2 FQNEAQ (reference sequence). V lost 1 base and J lost 7; bases outside the gene matches: 1. The CDR3 runs to 14 residues. The CDR3 here is CASSLVDRGNEQFF. The CDR3 DNA reads as TGTGCCAGCAGCTTAGTGGACAGGGGGAATGAGCAGTTCTTC. Based on the CDR3 plus reference TRBV7-9 and TRBJ2-1, the full variable domain is DTGVSQNPRHKITKRGQNVTFRCDPISEHNRLYWYRQTLGQGPEFLTYFQNEAQLEKSRLLSDRFSAERPKGSFSTLEIQRTEQGDSAMYLCASSLVDRGNEQFFGPGTRLTVL.

This clonotype was seen ten or more times. The V call is TRBV20-1, the J call TRBJ2-7; 7 bases are a match to TRBD1. This CDR3 has 12 amino acids. Unmatched junction bases numbered 9, after V lost 6 bases and J lost 7 bases. Germline assignment: CDR1 DFQATT and CDR2 SNEGSKA (reference sequence). Here the CDR3 reads CSASGPRGEQYF. The CDR3 DNA is TGCAGTGCCTCCGGGCCCAGGGGGGAGCAGTACTTC.

This clonotype showed up many times. This chain links TRBV3-1 with TRBJ2-7, with no clear D. V lost 4 bases and J 6 bases, leaving 13 bases between the germline ends. In germline, CDR1 is LGHDT, CDR2 YNNKEL (reference sequence). The CDR3 totals 13 residues. As DNA, the CDR3 is TGTGCCAGCAGCCCGTACTCTGAAGCCGAGCAGTACTTC. Translating it yields CASSPYSEAEQYF.

This chain links TRBV27 with TRBJ1-2; TRBD1 agrees at 9 bases. Per the germline V gene, CDR1 is MNHEY and CDR2 is SMNVEV (reference sequence). The ends lost 3 bases at V and 6 bases at J; junction bases unmatched: 8. This CDR3 has 15 amino acids. The CDR3 reads CASSFPGDRADGYTF. CDR3 DNA: TGTGCCAGCAGTTTTCCGGGGGACAGGGCGGATGGCTACACCTTC.

This clonotype was seen a few times. The V gene is TRBV19, the J gene TRBJ2-7; the match to TRBD1 covers 12 bases. CDR1 LNHDA and CDR2 SQIVND come from the germline V gene (reference sequence). V shed 3 bases, J shed 0 bases, and the junction held 6 bases outside the gene matches. The CDR3 extends over 17 amino acids. CDR3 coding DNA: TGTGCCAGTAGTATCAGCGGGACAGGGGGCAGCTCCTACGAGCAGTACTTC. Translating it yields CASSISGTGGSSYEQYF.

This clonotype was seen at least ten times. The CDR3 DNA reads as TGTGCCAGCGGGCTCGGCTACAATGAGCAGTTCTTC. Its protein product is CASGLGYNEQFF. This chain uses TRBV28 with TRBJ2-1; no definite D call. This CDR3 is built from 12 residues. Trimming pared 8 bases from V and 3 bases from J, leaving 8 bases between. Germline V gene lookup returns CDR1 MDHEN and CDR2 SYDVKM.

This clonotype occurred many times. V usage is TRBV20-1 and J usage is TRBJ2-3; TRBD2 matches at 9 bases. CDR1 and CDR2 from the germline V gene are DFQATT and SNEGSKA (reference sequence). V dropped 5 bases and J dropped 4; count of bases not matched to a gene: 10. The CDR3 covers 15 residues. The CDR3 coding sequence is TGCAGTGCTTCCCCGGGACTAGCAGTTTCAGATACGCAGTATTTT. Amino acid sequence: CSASPGLAVSDTQYF.

This clonotype came up many times. The rearrangement joins TRBV28 to TRBJ1-2; 8 bases align to TRBD1. V lost 6 bases and J lost 8; bases outside the gene matches: 8. The CDR3 length is 13 residues. CDR1 MDHEN and CDR2 SYDVKM come from the germline V gene. The CDR3, as DNA: TGTGCCAGCAGACTGGGACAGGCTAGCGGCTACACCTTC. Its translation: CASRLGQASGYTF.

Comment on this clonotype: Mismatch with germline at one junction end may stem from a read error. The V and J genes are TRBV7-6 and TRBJ1-6; D ambiguous. The CDR3 extends over 15 amino acids. Looked up from germline, CDR1 is SGHVS and CDR2 is FNYEAQ. This chain's CDR3 is CASREREADNSPLHF. The CDR3 DNA reads TGCGCCAGCAGAGAGAGAGAGGCTGATAATTCACCCCTCCACTTT.

The chain joins TRBV29-1 to TRBJ2-2; 8 bases match TRBD1. V gave up 5 bases and J gave up 3 bases; unmatched junction bases: 5. This CDR3 has 14 residues. Germline CDR1 SQVTM, CDR2 ANQGSEA. This CDR3 is CSVQGADHTGELFF. The CDR3 DNA reads as TGCAGCGTTCAGGGGGCAGATCACACCGGGGAGCTGTTTTTT.

This clonotype was found once. The chain couples TRBV5-4 to TRBJ2-6, with TRBD1 identical over 9 bases. CDR3 length: 18 amino acids. CDR1 SGHNT and CDR2 YYREEE come from the germline V gene (reference sequence). The V and J ends lost 2 bases and 3 bases, in that order; junction bases with no gene match: 9. The CDR3 region is CASSFRTGEFGGANVLTF. The CDR3 DNA sequence: TGTGCCAGCAGCTTTCGGACAGGGGAATTCGGTGGGGCCAACGTCCTGACTTTC.

This clonotype has only a few counts. The rearrangement joins TRBV12-3 or TRBV12-4 to TRBJ2-3; 8 bases match TRBD1. Germline trimming cut 1 base from V and 6 bases from J; bases unmatched to any gene: 9. This CDR3 is 16 amino acids long. This CDR3 is CASSLGGTGGVDTQYF. The CDR3 DNA follows: TGTGCCAGCAGTTTAGGGGGGACAGGAGGCGTGGATACGCAGTATTTT.

Concerning this clonotype itself: One base away lies a much larger clone, so this may be a sequencing read error. V gene TRBV6-6 combines with J gene TRBJ2-7, with D unclear. CDR1 and CDR2 (germline): MNHNY, SVGAGI (reference sequence). V was shortened by 1 base and J by 1 base, with 17 bases between the two germline ends. The CDR3 covers 17 residues. For the CDR3, the DNA is TGTGCCAGCAGTTACTTGAGTTACCGAGGCCGTTCCTACGAGCAGTACTTC. Its protein product is CASSYLSYRGRSYEQYF.

In this sample, this clonotype turned up many times. The J gene is TRBJ2-7, the V gene TRBV6-1, with D perhaps assigned TRBD1 or TRBD2 (5 bases each). V gave up 7 bases and J gave up 0 bases, with 16 bases separating them. Germline assignment: CDR1 MNHNS and CDR2 SASEGT. CDR3 size: 15 residues. The CDR3 loop is CASTTTGTGSYEQYF. The CDR3 DNA reads TGTGCCAGCACTACCACCGGGACCGGCTCCTACGAGCAGTACTTC.

In this sample, this clonotype turned up many times. The chain links TRBV4-1 to TRBJ1-6; D is uncertain. The V gene lost 1 base and the J gene lost 14 bases, with 12 bases spanning the gap. This CDR3 has 13 residues. From germline, CDR1 is MGHRA and CDR2 YSYEKL. CDR3 residues: CASSQASASTLHF. The DNA of the CDR3 is TGCGCCAGCAGCCAAGCGTCAGCGAGCACCCTCCACTTT.

Concerning this clonotype: It may be a read error: a sequence one base away is much more abundant. This sequence joins TRBV18 and TRBJ1-6; TRBD1 aligns across 9 bases. This CDR3 is 15 amino acids long. The ends lost 3 bases at V and 9 bases at J; junction bases unmatched: 6. Germline-derived CDR1 and CDR2 are KGHSH and LQKENI. The CDR3 reads CASSPYRGLGSPLHF. The DNA for the CDR3 is TGTGCCAGCTCACCCTACAGGGGGCTGGGTTCACCCCTCCACTTT. Combining the CDR3 with reference TRBV18 and TRBJ1-6 gives the whole variable domain NAGVMQNPRHLVRRRGQEARLRCSPMKGHSHVYWYRQLPEEGLKFMVYLQKENIIDESGMPKERFSAEFPKEGPSILRIQQVVRGDSAAYFCASSPYRGLGSPLHFGNGTRLTVT.

This clonotype was counted at least ten times. The V call is TRBV27, the J call TRBJ2-7, with TRBD1 as a possible D gene (6 bases). Germline lookup yields CDR1 MNHEY and CDR2 SMNVEV (reference sequence). V gave up 3 bases and J gave up 4 bases, with 10 bases separating them. There are 13 residues in the CDR3. CDR3 region: CASSFSQGYEQYF. DNA of the CDR3: TGTGCCAGCAGTTTCTCACAGGGTTACGAGCAGTACTTC.

This clonotype showed up just a few times. The CDR3 coding sequence is TGTGCCAGTTCCCGGGACACTTTCTACGAGCAGTACTTC. It encodes CASSRDTFYEQYF. The chain has TRBV7-2 and TRBJ2-7; perhaps TRBD1 as D (6 bases). Germline V lookup: CDR1 SGHTA, CDR2 FQGNSA. This CDR3 spans 13 amino acids. V dropped 9 bases and J dropped 3 bases, with 15 bases sitting between them.

This clonotype was detected only a few times. The chain combines TRBV7-9 with TRBJ2-3; D perhaps matches TRBD1 (6 bases). Per the germline V gene, CDR1 is SEHNR and CDR2 is FQNEAQ (reference sequence). This CDR3 has 16 amino acids. V lost 4 bases and J 5 bases, leaving 19 bases between the germline ends. In DNA form, the CDR3 reads TGTGCCAGCAGCTGGGAAACTAGAGGGGGAAAAGATACGCAGTATTTT. Translation: CASSWETRGGKDTQYF.